A selection of T cell receptor beta chains follows, all from one sample in a study of persistence of HIV-infected CD4 T cells. These TCRs are of unknown antigen specificity. TCRdb keeps only in-frame clones here, not all; method: immunoSEQ multiplex PCR. The sample gives around 45,000 clones, approximately 89% of which show up once; around 1.8% is in the top ten. The source material was CD4+ T cells sorted from PBMCs after roughly 18-hour stimulation, sampled from a patient who received antiretroviral therapy. The receptors here all came from an adult man with HIV who was CMV-seropositive. Each CDR3 is given with its conserved first and last residue. A D gene is named only where the DNA matches it firmly. Only part of the rows carry a size: once, few, many, or a class if the clone is expanded.

clone_size j_call v_call d_call cdr3_aa cdr3_nt
. TRBJ1-1 TRBV11-2 . CASSLGRGGEAFF TGTGCCAGCAGCTTAGGCAGGGGAGGCGAAGCTTTCTTT
. TRBJ2-1 TRBV5-1 TRBD1 CASSTQQGGGRGNEQFF TGCGCCAGCAGCACCCAACAGGGGGGAGGACGCGGGAATGAGCAGTTCTTC
once TRBJ1-1 TRBV5-5 . CASRSMNTEAFF TGTGCCAGCAGATCTATGAACACTGAAGCTTTCTTT
. TRBJ2-7 TRBV6-1 TRBD1 CASREAGQGREEQYF TGTGCCAGCAGGGAAGCGGGACAGGGGCGCGAGGAGCAGTACTTC
. TRBJ2-3 TRBV5-1 TRBD2 CASSLVPGLAGEDTQYF TGCGCCAGCAGCTTGGTTCCGGGACTAGCGGGGGAAGATACGCAGTATTTT
. TRBJ1-6 TRBV28 . CASRPGTKQSPLHF TGTGCCAGCAGACCCGGGACGAAGCAGTCACCCCTCCACTTT
. TRBJ1-4 TRBV28 . CASPPGRGADEKLFF TGTGCCAGCCCCCCCGGGAGGGGCGCCGATGAAAAACTGTTTTTT
. TRBJ2-1 TRBV27 TRBD1 CASSLLDRGIYNEQFF TGTGCCAGCAGTTTATTGGACAGGGGAATTTACAATGAGCAGTTCTTC
. TRBJ2-3 TRBV6-5 TRBD2 CASSYAWGGDTQYF TGTGCCAGCAGTTACGCGTGGGGAGGGGATACGCAGTATTTT
. TRBJ2-1 TRBV5-4 . CASRAGAAYNEQFF TGTGCCAGCAGGGCAGGGGCGGCCTACAATGAGCAGTTCTTC
. TRBJ2-7 TRBV12-3/TRBV12-4 TRBD1 CASRTRTGDEQYF TGTGCCAGCAGAACCCGCACAGGGGACGAGCAGTACTTC
. TRBJ2-7 TRBV27 . CASSLSSGSGEQYF TGTGCCAGCAGTTTATCATCCGGGTCGGGCGAGCAGTACTTC
medium-sized TRBJ1-6 TRBV25-1 . CASSGGAGNNSPLHF TGTGCCAGCAGTGGAGGGGCTGGTAATAATTCACCCCTCCACTTT
. TRBJ2-7 TRBV5-1 TRBD1 CASNLGSGGSYEQYF TGCGCCAGCAACTTGGGGTCAGGGGGATCCTACGAGCAGTACTTC
. TRBJ2-1 TRBV7-9 TRBD2 CASSLVAGTGYNEQFF TGTGCCAGCAGCTTGGTAGCGGGAACCGGTTACAATGAGCAGTTCTTC
. TRBJ2-4 TRBV2 TRBD1 CASSQGQGKNIQYF TGTGCCAGCAGCCAGGGACAGGGCAAAAACATTCAGTACTTC
few TRBJ2-3 TRBV6-5 . CASSPRGEGTQYF TGTGCCAGCAGTCCCCGCGGCGAAGGTACGCAGTATTTT
. TRBJ2-7 TRBV7-7 TRBD1 CASSPDRGQEQYF TGTGCCAGCAGCCCGGACAGGGGGCAAGAGCAGTACTTC
. TRBJ1-1 TRBV18 TRBD1 CASSPGTGQRGVTEAFF TGTGCCAGCTCACCCGGGACAGGGCAAAGAGGGGTGACTGAAGCTTTCTTT
. TRBJ1-2 TRBV5-1 . CASSLAGLSYPYGYTF TGCGCCAGCAGCTTGGCAGGCCTAAGCTATCCCTATGGCTACACCTTC
. TRBJ2-3 TRBV3-1/TRBV3-2 . CASSQDGSGGYTDTQYF TGTGCCAGCAGCCAAGACGGATCGGGTGGGTACACAGATACGCAGTATTTT
. TRBJ1-4 TRBV9 . CASSADRTATNEKLFF TGTGCCAGCAGCGCCGACAGGACCGCAACTAATGAAAAACTGTTTTTT
. TRBJ2-7 TRBV7-8 . CASSLEALRVSYEQYF TGTGCCAGCAGCTTAGAGGCCCTCCGAGTCTCCTACGAGCAGTACTTC
. TRBJ2-3 TRBV28 TRBD1 CASYRQGQATQYF TGTGCCAGCTACCGACAGGGTCAGGCTACGCAGTATTTT
. TRBJ1-5 TRBV5-1 . CASSLGVGTHQPQHF TGCGCCAGCAGCTTGGGGGTAGGGACGCATCAGCCCCAGCATTTT
. TRBJ1-6 TRBV19 . CASSMDGPYSPLHF TGTGCCAGTAGTATGGACGGGCCATATTCACCCCTCCACTTT
few TRBJ2-6 TRBV5-4 . CASSFSSGANVLTF TGTGCCAGCAGCTTCTCCTCTGGGGCCAACGTCCTGACTTTC
. TRBJ2-1 TRBV29-1 . CSVESSVTYNEQFF TGCAGCGTTGAGTCTAGCGTCACCTACAATGAGCAGTTCTTC
few TRBJ1-1 TRBV28 . CASSTTRNTEAFF TGTGCCAGCAGTACCACTAGGAACACTGAAGCTTTCTTT
. TRBJ2-3 TRBV5-1 TRBD2 CASSSPGTSADTQYF TGCGCCAGCAGCTCTCCCGGGACTAGCGCAGATACGCAGTATTTT
. TRBJ1-2 TRBV15 . CATSRDRQSYRF TGTGCCACCAGCAGGGATAGACAGAGCTATCGCTTC
. TRBJ1-4 TRBV4-1 . CASSQEFQQARDEKLFF TGCGCCAGCAGCCAAGAGTTCCAACAGGCGCGTGATGAAAAACTGTTTTTT
. TRBJ1-1 TRBV28 TRBD1 CASSPSRGGTEAFF TGTGCCAGCAGCCCCTCCAGGGGGGGCACTGAAGCTTTCTTT
. TRBJ2-7 TRBV18 . CASSPGDEQYF TGTGCCAGCTCACCAGGGGACGAGCAGTACTTC